This T cell receptor beta chain was sequenced in a study of identical twins. Study results and caveats: Abundant beta clonotypes from cord blood bore fewer insertions; memory repertoires lacked this pattern.

As concerns this clonotype: Its specificity is unknown.

Germline values: CDR1 MNHEY, CDR2 SMNVEV (reference sequence). The CDR3 is 16 amino acids. Trimming stripped 5 bases from V and 6 bases from J, with 21 bases between. Each CDR3 protein is one row after TCRdb ran MiXCR on the 5' RACE reads. The sample has approximately 550,000 distinct CDR3 sequences; under 25% are singletons. The same specimen was also included in a second study, on yellow fever vaccine responses in identical twins.

Sequencing input: CD4+ T cells sorted from blood. This chain uses TRBV27 with TRBJ2-3; D is unresolved. The TCR comes from a woman aged 18-29 years in good health. In DNA, the CDR3 is TGTGCCAGCAGTCCCTCCGACCATAGTGTTCGGGATACGCAGTATTTT. Translating it yields CASSPSDHSVRDTQYF.